This T cell receptor (beta chain) originates from a study of blood T cells in healthy people across ages. As for this clonotype: Germline is not matched at one junction end, which may reflect a read error.

With a J-beta primer mix and a sample-barcoded 5' primer, a second PCR ran 7 to 11 cycles. Tagging of each cDNA molecule was performed by a template-switch adaptor with 12 random nucleotides. One entry per CDR3 protein, called by TCRdb with MiXCR from the 5' RACE reads. The sample includes 540,000 or so distinct CDR3 sequences, roughly 48% of them seen just once. The germline CDR1 and CDR2 sequences are SEHNR and FQNEAQ (reference sequence). The CDR3 runs to 15 residues. There were at least 5 micrograms of total RNA extracted from every sample. What was sequenced was blood. The clonotype was recovered from an elderly man in good health. The chain carries TRBV7-9 and TRBJ1-6; the D is unclear. In DNA, the CDR3 is TGTGCCAGCAGCCTAGCGAGCTCCTATAATTCACCCCTCCACTTT. Translating it yields CASSLASSYNSPLHF.